This T cell receptor (beta chain) was recorded in a study of control samples from healthy donors and cancer patients (dated by TCRdb to the early 2020s). The CDR3 contains 17 residues, cysteine and phenylalanine counted. The only DNA kept is the CDR3, 51 bases in frame from the first base. V is shortened by 5 bases, J by 6 bases, and the region joining them spans 24 bases. As encoded in the germline V gene (reference sequence), CDR1 is SEHNR while CDR2 is FQNEAQ. The library was produced with the immunoSEQ multiplex PCR assay. The immuneACCESS repertoire file appears here via TCRdb, limited to in-frame rearrangements. These files lack a portion of the clones; in checked studies, under half of the deficit traces to unresolved V genes, and the cause of the others is not known. The sample includes tens of thousands of clones, with approximately 89% observed a single time. 5.5% of the sample comes from the top ten.

To note about this clone: Its target antigen remains unknown. No much larger clone exists at a distance of one base, and base qualities are not known.

This chain is built from TRBV7-9 and TRBJ2-3; the D gene cannot be resolved beyond TRBD1 or TRBD2, each matching 5 bases. The TCR comes from a man in his fifties in good health. Material for sequencing was blood. The CDR3 reads CASSLIRDLDWGDTQYF. The DNA sequence is given as TGTGCCAGCAGCCTGATCCGGGACCTTGATTGGGGGGATACGCAGTATTTT.